This TCR beta chain was sequenced during a study of T cell responses to AZD1222 COVID-19 vaccine. Study-level findings and limits: Reportedly, nearly half the spike-specific TCRs target unmutated variant regions. At 160-218 and 743-854, vaccine-associated CD4 TCRs were dominant, and they spanned spike. Baseline seropositives among AZD1222 recipients totaled only six or seven. Clonal diversity was possibly underestimated; the donors were predominantly white British and more often female.

A remark on this clone: The antigen is unknown.

In germline, CDR1 is LNHDA, CDR2 SQIVND (reference sequence). The V and J ends lost 1 base and 5 bases respectively, with 9 bases between them. The CDR3 runs 13 residues. Sequencing was performed with immunoSEQ multiplex PCR; in TCRdb, only in-frame clones are kept and a portion is missing. There are 200,000 or so clones in the sample; 85% to 95% occur only once, and approximately 1% lies in the top ten. The material was peripheral blood, obtained on day 0 of MenACWY control vaccination. The receptor was isolated from an adult in good health. V gene TRBV19 combines with J gene TRBJ2-7; D not certain. The DNA of the CDR3 is TGTGCCAGTAGTATAGGGCCAGGTAACGAGCAGTACTTC. Its translation is CASSIGPGNEQYF.